The subject of this entry is one T cell receptor (beta chain). Its antigen is still unknown. Per-nucleotide qualities are absent, and no much larger clonotype sits a single base away. The source of the sample is a study of sequential checkpoint blockade in melanoma (dated by TCRdb to 2018 to 2020). General notes on the study: Patients were randomized 1:1 to first-line nivolumab followed by ipilimumab (arm A) or ipilimumab followed by nivolumab (arm B). Maintenance nivolumab was given following each of the two trial sequences.

In light of the paper, this sample's treatment or condition label describes: randomized to nivolumab then ipilimumab (arm A) or the reverse (arm B). No trial patient had received prior DNA-damaging chemotherapy. On a FACS Aria II flow cytometer, live CD3+CD8+ cells that were negative for CD19 and CD56 were sorted from thawed PBMCs. Samples came from patients with melanoma in CheckMate 064, a randomized, open-label phase II trial of sequential checkpoint blockade. Peripheral blood mononuclear cells were obtained through leukapheresis, purified using Ficoll-Paque, and frozen in human serum containing 10% DMSO. Immediately after sorting, the purity of sorted blood CD3+CD8+ cells was verified to be >95%, after which DNA was extracted. The immunoSEQ Assay was used to immunosequence TCRbeta CDR3 regions from genomic DNA. Genomic DNA was amplified by bias-controlled multiplex PCR before high-throughput sequencing. The study's own analysis went as follows. To quantify the absolute abundance of each unique TCRbeta CDR3 region, the sequences were collapsed and filtered. Clonality, defined as 1 minus Pielou's evenness, was calculated using only productive rearrangements. Clones with significantly greater frequencies in on-treatment versus baseline samples were identified using a previously published method. The table comes from immuneACCESS by way of TCRdb, which keeps in-frame sequences with V and J called. Part of the clones is missing from these tables; in studies checked, under half for an unresolved V gene and the rest for unknown reasons. V, J and clone size reflect that table, while D and trimming were determined from the DNA. A total of tens of thousands of clones appear in this sample, 75% to 90% of them only once. The biggest ten clones account for 12% of the sample.

Paper-wide results and their limitations: Validation of the response-prediction model combining TCR metrics and mutation burden is needed in larger, independent patient cohorts.

V is reduced by 0 bases and J by 0 bases, leaving a spacing of 10 bases between them. In the germline V gene, CDR1 corresponds to SGHVS and CDR2 to FQNEAQ. Spanning cysteine to phenylalanine, the CDR3 consists of 16 amino acids. The sequence is cut down to CDR3 DNA, 48 bases in frame from base 1. The sample consisted of CD8+ T cells sorted from blood (inferred from file names), taken from a patient given nivolumab and ipilimumab in sequence. The sequence was collected from a human donor with melanoma. This sequence uses TRBV7-8 and TRBJ2-3; the D gene is perhaps TRBD2, on 6 matching bases. The DNA reads TGTGCCAGCAGCTTAGCCCCTAGCGTTAGCACAGATACGCAGTATTTT. Its protein is CASSLAPSVSTDTQYF.